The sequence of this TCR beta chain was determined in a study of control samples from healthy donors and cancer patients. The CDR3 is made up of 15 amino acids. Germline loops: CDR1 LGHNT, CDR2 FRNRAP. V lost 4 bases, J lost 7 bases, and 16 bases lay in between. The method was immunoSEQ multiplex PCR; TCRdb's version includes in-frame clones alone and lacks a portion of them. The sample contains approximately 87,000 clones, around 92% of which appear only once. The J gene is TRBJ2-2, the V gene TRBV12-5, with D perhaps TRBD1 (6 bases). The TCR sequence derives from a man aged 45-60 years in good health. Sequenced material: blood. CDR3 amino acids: CASGSITGYGGELFF. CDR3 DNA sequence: TGTGCTAGTGGTTCCATCACAGGGTACGGCGGGGAGCTGTTTTTT.